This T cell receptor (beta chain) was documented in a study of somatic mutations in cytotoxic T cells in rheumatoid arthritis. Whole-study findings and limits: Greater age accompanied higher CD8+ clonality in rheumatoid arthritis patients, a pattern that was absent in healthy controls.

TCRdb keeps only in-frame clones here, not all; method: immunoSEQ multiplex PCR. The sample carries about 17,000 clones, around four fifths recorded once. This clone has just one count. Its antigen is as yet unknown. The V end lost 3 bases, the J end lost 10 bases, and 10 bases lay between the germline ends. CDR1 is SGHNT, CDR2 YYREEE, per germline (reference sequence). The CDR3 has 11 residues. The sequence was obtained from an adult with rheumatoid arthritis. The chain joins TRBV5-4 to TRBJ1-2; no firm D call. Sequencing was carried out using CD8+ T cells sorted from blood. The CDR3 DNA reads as TGTGCCAGCAGCTCAACACGGGACTACACCTTC. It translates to CASSSTRDYTF.